This section outlines one TCR beta chain sequence together with its context. The clone's antigen remains unknown. Per-base qualities were not stored, and no clone one base away is much larger. To demonstrate the VDJtools post-analysis software, TCR beta repertoires were profiled from the peripheral blood of about 13 young patients with multiple sclerosis. The multiple sclerosis patients were children and adolescents ranging in age from about 6 to 17 years. The sample is drawn from a study of post-analysis software for immune sequencing data (dated by TCRdb to between 2014 and 2016). For context, the study as a whole: Relapsing-remitting, secondary progressive and progressive-relapsing multiple sclerosis were recorded as disease courses, and subtype annotation was lacking for some patients. The multiple sclerosis patient repertoires were compared with about a dozen previously published healthy control repertoires from donors aged roughly 6 to 25 years. A subset of samples was prepared in parallel using single-end sample barcoding, then pooled and co-amplified after Illumina adapter ligation.

The CDR3 numbers 15 residues from cysteine through phenylalanine. Left in the record is the CDR3 DNA by itself, 45 bases read in frame from the first base. Via the germline V gene (reference sequence), CDR1 is LGHDT and CDR2 YNNKEL. V trim: 5 bases; J trim: 4 bases; unmatched bases: 10. Library method: PCR. The sequencer listed for this sample is Illumina HiSeq 2500. Unique molecular identifiers were incorporated into TCR beta cDNA libraries to reduce PCR and sequencing biases. Every 1 to 10 million input T cells yielded about 500,000 cDNA molecules, meaning each molecule approximated one T cell. The same protocol used for the earlier healthy control dataset was applied to prepare and sequence the patient libraries. Within a given batch, samples were prepared together, multiplexed and sequenced on the same HiSeq lane. The published analysis was carried out like this. Raw barcoded reads were processed with MIGEC, discarding single-read molecular identifier groups before consensus assembly and CDR3 extraction. Clonotype tables were post-analysed with VDJtools, and diversity was normalized by down-sampling all datasets to the smallest sample size. In repertoire overlap clustering, CDR3 amino acid sequences, but not nucleotide sequences, were matched to correct batch-related cross-sample contamination. Starting from the raw public reads, TCRdb applied fastp trimming at Q25, assembled clones with MiXCR and retained in-frame beta chains. One record per CDR3 amino acid sequence lists the most common genes and DNA. The V and J calls shown here were made by TCRdb, not taken from the authors' results. The sample profile shows 750,000 to 900,000 distinct CDR3 sequences; 35% to 55% of them were found once. The ten largest clones take up roughly 5.2% of the sample.

On the study overall, not on this receptor specifically: Normalized Chao1 diversity was significantly lower in multiple sclerosis patients than controls, suggesting substantial peripheral T-cell clonal expansion. Several TRBV segments, including TRBV5-6, TRBV5-1 and TRBV20-1, were significantly more frequent in patients than controls. The control group was slightly older than the multiple sclerosis patient group. Strong co-clustering of samples prepared in the same batch was shown by direct clustering with F measure, prompting a batch-effect correction.

The receptor was isolated from a girl between 10 and 17 years old with multiple sclerosis. The sample consisted of blood. Here the chain combines TRBV3-1 and TRBJ2-5; TRBD1 matches 7 bases in the middle. The nucleotides read TGTGCCAGCAGCGAAACGCCGGGACAGCCAGAGACCCAGTACTTC. This codes for CASSETPGQPETQYF.